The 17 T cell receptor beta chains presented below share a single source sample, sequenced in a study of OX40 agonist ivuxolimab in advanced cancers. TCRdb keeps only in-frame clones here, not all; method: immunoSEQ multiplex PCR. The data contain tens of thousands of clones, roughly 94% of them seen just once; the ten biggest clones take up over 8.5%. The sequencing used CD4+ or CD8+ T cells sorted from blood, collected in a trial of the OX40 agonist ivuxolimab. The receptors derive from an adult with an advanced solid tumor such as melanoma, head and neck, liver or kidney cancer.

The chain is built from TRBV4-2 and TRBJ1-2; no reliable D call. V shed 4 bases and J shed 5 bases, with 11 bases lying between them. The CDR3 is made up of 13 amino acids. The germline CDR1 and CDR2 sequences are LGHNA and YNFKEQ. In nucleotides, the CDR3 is TGTGCCAGCAGCCTCAGCCGGGATTATGGCTACACCTTC. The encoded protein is CASSLSRDYGYTF.

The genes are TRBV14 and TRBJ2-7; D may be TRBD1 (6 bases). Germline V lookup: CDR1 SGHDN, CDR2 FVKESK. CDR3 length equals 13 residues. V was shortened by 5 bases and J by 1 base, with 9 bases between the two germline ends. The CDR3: CASSGDISYEQYF. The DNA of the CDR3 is TGTGCCAGCAGCGGGGACATATCCTACGAGCAGTACTTC.

The CDR3: CASSQDWGQDLTEAFF. In DNA, the CDR3 is TGTGCCAGCAGCCAAGATTGGGGACAGGATCTCACTGAAGCTTTCTTT. The chain carries TRBV14 and TRBJ1-1; 8 nucleotides align to TRBD1. With 0 bases clipped from V and 4 bases from J, the junction kept 7 bases outside the gene matches. The CDR3 is 16 residues long. Germline V gene lookup returns CDR1 SGHDN and CDR2 FVKESK.

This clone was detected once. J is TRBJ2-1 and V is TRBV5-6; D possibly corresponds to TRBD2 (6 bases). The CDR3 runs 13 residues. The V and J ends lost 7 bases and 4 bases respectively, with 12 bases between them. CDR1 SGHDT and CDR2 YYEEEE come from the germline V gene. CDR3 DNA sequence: TGTGCCAGCCGGGAGTTCTTGTACAATGAGCAGTTCTTC. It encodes CASREFLYNEQFF.

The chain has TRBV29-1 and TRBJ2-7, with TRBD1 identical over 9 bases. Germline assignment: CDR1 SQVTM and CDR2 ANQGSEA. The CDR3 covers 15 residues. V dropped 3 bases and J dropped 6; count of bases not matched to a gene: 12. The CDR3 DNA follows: TGCAGCGTTGATCACAGGGGGACAGGGTGCGGCGAGCAGTACTTC. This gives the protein CSVDHRGTGCGEQYF.

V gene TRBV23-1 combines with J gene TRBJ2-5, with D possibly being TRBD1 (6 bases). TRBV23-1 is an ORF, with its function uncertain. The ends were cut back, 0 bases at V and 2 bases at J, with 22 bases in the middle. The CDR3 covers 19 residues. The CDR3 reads CASSQSRWGYRAQQETQYF. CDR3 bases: TGCGCCAGCAGTCAATCGCGTTGGGGGTACAGGGCCCAACAAGAGACCCAGTACTTC.

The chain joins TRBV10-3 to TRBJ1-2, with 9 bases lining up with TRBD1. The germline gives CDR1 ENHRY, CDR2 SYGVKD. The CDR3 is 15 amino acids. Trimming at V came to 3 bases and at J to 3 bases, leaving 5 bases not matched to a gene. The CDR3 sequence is CAISDWDRVDYGYTF. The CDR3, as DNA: TGTGCCATCAGTGATTGGGACAGGGTTGACTATGGCTACACCTTC.

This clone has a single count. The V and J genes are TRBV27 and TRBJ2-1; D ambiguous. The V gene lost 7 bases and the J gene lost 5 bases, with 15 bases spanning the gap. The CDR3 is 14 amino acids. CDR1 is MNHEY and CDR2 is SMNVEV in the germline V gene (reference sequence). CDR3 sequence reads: CASTLGLGDNEQFF. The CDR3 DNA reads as TGTGCCAGCACTCTAGGTCTAGGAGACAATGAGCAGTTCTTC.

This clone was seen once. The CDR3 nucleotides read TGTGCCAGCAGTGGGCAGAACTACGAGCAGTACTTC. It specifies CASSGQNYEQYF. The chain carries TRBV5-4 and TRBJ2-7, with D unclear. There are 12 residues in the CDR3. The V and J ends lost 5 bases and 3 bases respectively, with 9 bases between them. Germline CDR1 is SGHNT and CDR2 is YYREEE (reference sequence).

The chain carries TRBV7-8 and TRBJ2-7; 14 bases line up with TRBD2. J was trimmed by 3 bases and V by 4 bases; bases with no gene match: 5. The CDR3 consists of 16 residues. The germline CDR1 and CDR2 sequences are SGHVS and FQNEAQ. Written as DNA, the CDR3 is TGTGCCAGCAGCTCCAAGACTAGCGGGGGGGACTACGAGCAGTACTTC. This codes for CASSSKTSGGDYEQYF.

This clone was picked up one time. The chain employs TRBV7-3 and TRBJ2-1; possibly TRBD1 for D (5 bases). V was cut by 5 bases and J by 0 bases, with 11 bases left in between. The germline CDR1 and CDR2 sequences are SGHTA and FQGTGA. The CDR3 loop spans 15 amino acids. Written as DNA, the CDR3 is TGTGCCAGCAGCCCCAGGGTTGGCTCCTACAATGAGCAGTTCTTC. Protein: CASSPRVGSYNEQFF.

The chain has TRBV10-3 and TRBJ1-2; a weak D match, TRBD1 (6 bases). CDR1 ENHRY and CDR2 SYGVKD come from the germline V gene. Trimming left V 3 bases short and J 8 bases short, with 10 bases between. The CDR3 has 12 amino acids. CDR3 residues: CAISDQGSGYTF. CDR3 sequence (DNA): TGTGCCATCAGTGACCAGGGGAGCGGCTACACCTTC.

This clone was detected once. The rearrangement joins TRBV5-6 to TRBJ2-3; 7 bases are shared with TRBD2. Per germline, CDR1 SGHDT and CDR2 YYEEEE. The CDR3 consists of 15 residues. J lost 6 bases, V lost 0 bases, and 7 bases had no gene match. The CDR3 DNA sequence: TGTGCCAGCAGCTTGGCGGCTAGCGGCAGGGATACGCAGTATTTT. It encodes CASSLAASGRDTQYF.

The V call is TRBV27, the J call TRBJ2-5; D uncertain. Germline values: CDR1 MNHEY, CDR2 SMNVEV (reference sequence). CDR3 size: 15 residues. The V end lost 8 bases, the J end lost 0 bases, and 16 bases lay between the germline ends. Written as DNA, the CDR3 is TGTGCCAGCGCCAACGGGCAGGAGTACCAAGAGACCCAGTACTTC. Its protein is CASANGQEYQETQYF.

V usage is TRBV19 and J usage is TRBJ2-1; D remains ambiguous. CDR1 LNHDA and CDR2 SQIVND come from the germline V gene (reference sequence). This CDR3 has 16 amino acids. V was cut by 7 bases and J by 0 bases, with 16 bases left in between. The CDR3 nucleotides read TGTGCCAGTAAAATGGGTAGCCACCCCTCCTACAATGAGCAGTTCTTC. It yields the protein CASKMGSHPSYNEQFF.

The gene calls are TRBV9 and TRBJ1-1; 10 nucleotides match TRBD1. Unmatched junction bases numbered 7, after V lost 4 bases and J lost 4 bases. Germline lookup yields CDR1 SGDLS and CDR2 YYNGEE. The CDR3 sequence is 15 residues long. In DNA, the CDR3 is TGTGCCAGCAGCCTGACGGGACAGGGGAGCACTGAAGCTTTCTTT. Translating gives CASSLTGQGSTEAFF.

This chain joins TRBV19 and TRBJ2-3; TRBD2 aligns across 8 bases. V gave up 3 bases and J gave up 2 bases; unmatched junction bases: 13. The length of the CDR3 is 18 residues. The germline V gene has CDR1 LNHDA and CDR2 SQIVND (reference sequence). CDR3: CASSIPLSREDYTDTQYF. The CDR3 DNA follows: TGTGCCAGTAGTATTCCTCTTTCGCGGGAGGATTACACAGATACGCAGTATTTT.